Each of the 12 T cell receptor beta chains below was sequenced from the same sample in a study of CD8 T cells in ankylosing spondylitis. The antigens for these receptors are not known. Study-level results: Made up of eight highly homologous variants, a TCR beta motif appeared characteristic of ankylosing spondylitis blood.

TCRdb re-analysed the 5' RACE reads in MiXCR, keeping a single row per CDR3 protein. The table lists over 600,000 distinct CDR3 sequences, over 15% of them singletons, with 15% to 20% in the top ten. Sequencing was done on a sample of blood, either unsorted or a sorted T cell fraction (not recorded which). These TCRs come from a male donor with ankylosing spondylitis.

The chain carries TRBV20-1 and TRBJ2-7, with TRBD2 matching 11 bases. Unmatched junction bases numbered 7, after V lost 7 bases and J lost 5 bases. The length of the CDR3 is 13 residues. Germline V gene sequence: CDR1 DFQATT, CDR2 SNEGSKA (reference sequence). The CDR3 region is CSVAGGRRDEQYF. As DNA, the CDR3 is TGCAGTGTAGCGGGAGGGAGGAGGGACGAGCAGTACTTC.

This clonotype was seen at least ten times. The chain employs TRBV12-3 or TRBV12-4 and TRBJ1-2, with TRBD1 as a possible D gene (6 bases). The CDR3 runs 13 residues. Trimming pared 6 bases from V and 8 bases from J, leaving 16 bases between. CDR3 sequence: CASSPQGAGGYTF. The CDR3 bases are TGTGCCAGCAGCCCACAGGGTGCGGGCGGCTACACCTTC.

The chain has TRBV27 and TRBJ1-4, with D maybe TRBD1 (6 bases). CDR3 length: 13 amino acids. Germline CDR1 reads MNHEY; CDR2 reads SMNVEV (reference sequence). Between the trimmed V and J ends, which lost 6 bases and 11 bases, there was a span of 16 bases. As DNA, the CDR3 is TGTGCCAGCAGCCACCTCGGGACATTTAAACTGTTTTTT. Translated, it gives CASSHLGTFKLFF.

The rearrangement joins TRBV20-1 to TRBJ2-3, with TRBD2 matching 11 bases. This CDR3 contains 14 residues. With 2 bases clipped from V and 5 bases from J, the junction kept 3 bases outside the gene matches. The germline V gene encodes CDR1 DFQATT and CDR2 SNEGSKA (reference sequence). CDR3 loop: CSARRLAGRDTQYF. CDR3 in DNA: TGCAGTGCTAGAAGACTAGCGGGGAGAGATACGCAGTATTTT.

This clonotype was found many times. The V and J genes are TRBV12-3 or TRBV12-4 and TRBJ1-6; weak D call: TRBD1 (6 bases). CDR3 length equals 15 residues. V lost 5 bases and J lost 1, with 9 bases in between. In DNA, the CDR3 is TGTGCCAGCAGTCCGACAGGATCCTATAATTCACCCCTCCACTTT. This gives the protein CASSPTGSYNSPLHF.

This clonotype came up a few times. The chain is built from TRBV20-1 and TRBJ2-1, with 7 bases fitting TRBD2. The CDR3 runs to 17 residues. CDR1 and CDR2 (germline): DFQATT, SNEGSKA (reference sequence). The J segment lost 1 base and the V segment lost 0 bases, leaving 9 bases of the junction unmatched. DNA of the CDR3: TGCAGTGCTAGAGATCGTAGGGCTAGCGGTTCCTACAATGAGCAGTTCTTC. This gives the protein CSARDRRASGSYNEQFF.

This chain uses TRBV14 with TRBJ1-2; 10 nucleotides align to TRBD1. V shed 3 bases and J 5 bases; nucleotides not matched to a gene: 3. The CDR3 is 14 amino acids. CDR1 and CDR2 (germline): SGHDN, FVKESK. For the CDR3, the DNA is TGTGCCAGCAGCCAGGACAGGGGGTTATATGGCTACACCTTC. Translated, it gives CASSQDRGLYGYTF.

Regarding this clonotype: A read error may account for a junction end that differs from germline. The chain couples TRBV12-3 or TRBV12-4 to TRBJ2-1; D might be TRBD2 (6 bases). The CDR3 extends over 18 amino acids. CDR3: CAISLLGGRPVLTDEQFF. DNA for the CDR3: TGTGCCATCAGTTTGTTGGGAGGCCGACCAGTCCTGACAGATGAGCAGTTCTTC.

This clonotype has a handful of counts. The chain joins TRBV11-2 to TRBJ2-7; TRBD1 agrees at 7 bases. V shed 0 bases and J 2 bases; nucleotides not matched to a gene: 7. The CDR3 is 16 residues long. CDR1 SGHAT and CDR2 FQNNGV come from the germline V gene. The CDR3 here is CASSLDQSGTAYEQYF. CDR3 nucleotide sequence: TGTGCCAGCAGCTTAGATCAATCCGGGACAGCCTACGAGCAGTACTTC.

This clonotype was observed a few times. This chain uses TRBV5-6 with TRBJ1-2; D is unresolved. Looked up from germline, CDR1 is SGHDT and CDR2 is YYEEEE. Trimming cost V 3 bases and J 1 base, with 13 bases left between them. The CDR3 has 15 residues. The CDR3 DNA sequence: TGTGCCAGCAGCTGGAGGAGAGGAATTAACTATGGCTACACCTTC. Residues: CASSWRRGINYGYTF.

J is TRBJ1-2 and V is TRBV10-3; 7 bases align to TRBD1. Germline loops: CDR1 ENHRY, CDR2 SYGVKD. V shed 2 bases, J shed 7 bases, and the junction held 10 bases outside the gene matches. The CDR3 consists of 15 residues. The CDR3: CAISEGTAKTGGYTF. CDR3 in DNA: TGTGCCATCAGTGAGGGGACAGCCAAAACGGGTGGCTACACCTTC.

This rearrangement joins TRBV20-1 to TRBJ1-6; 8 nucleotides align to TRBD1. Trimming at V came to 1 base and at J to 7 bases, leaving 0 bases not matched to a gene. The CDR3 consists of 13 residues. CDR1 and CDR2 (germline): DFQATT, SNEGSKA (reference sequence). The CDR3 sequence is CSARGDRNSPLHF. The CDR3 DNA sequence: TGCAGTGCTAGAGGGGACAGGAATTCACCCCTCCACTTT.